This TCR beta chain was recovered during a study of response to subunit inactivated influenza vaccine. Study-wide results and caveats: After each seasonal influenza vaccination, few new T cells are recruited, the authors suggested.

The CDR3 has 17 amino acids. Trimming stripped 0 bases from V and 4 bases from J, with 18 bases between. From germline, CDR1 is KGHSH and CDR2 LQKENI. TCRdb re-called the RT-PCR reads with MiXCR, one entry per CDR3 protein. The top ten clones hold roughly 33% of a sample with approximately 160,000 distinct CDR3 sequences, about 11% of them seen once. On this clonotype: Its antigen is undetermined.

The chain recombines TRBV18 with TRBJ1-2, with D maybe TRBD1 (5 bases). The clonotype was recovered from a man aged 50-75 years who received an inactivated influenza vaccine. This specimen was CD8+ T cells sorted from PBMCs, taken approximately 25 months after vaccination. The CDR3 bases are TGTGCCAGCTCACCACCGATACCCGGGGGTGACGCCTATGGCTACACCTTC. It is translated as CASSPPIPGGDAYGYTF.